This entry lists 23 T cell receptor beta chains sequenced from one sample in a study of shared clonotypes between healthy human individuals (dated by TCRdb to about 2020). The library was prepared using the immunoSEQ multiplex PCR assay. Sourced from immuneACCESS, this table was stored by TCRdb with only in-frame sequences that have V and J called. A share of the clones is absent; for the studies checked, an unresolved V gene accounts for under half, and the remainder has no known explanation. The sample contains 950,000 to 1,100,000 clones, 65% to 75% of them found a single time. The ten largest clones represent around 1.4% of the sample. The sample comprised memory CD4+ T cells sorted from blood. The cell subset or site label here, explained by the study, means: CD45RA-negative fraction. These receptors were taken from a man between 18 and 29 years old in good health.

The chain combines TRBV7-3 with TRBJ2-2; D is ambiguous. Germline CDR1 is SGHTA and CDR2 is FQGTGA. V was shortened by 5 bases and J by 2 bases, with 9 bases between the two germline ends. The CDR3 is 14 residues long. Here the CDR3 reads CASSATFNTGELFF. The CDR3, as DNA: TGTGCCAGCAGCGCGACATTCAACACCGGGGAGCTGTTTTTT.

This clone has a single count. This chain links TRBV14 with TRBJ1-6; no reliable D call. V was pared by 0 bases and J by 7 bases, with 7 bases between. Per germline, CDR1 SGHDN and CDR2 FVKESK. The CDR3 sequence is 14 residues long. The CDR3 loop is CASSQETRNSPLHF. CDR3 nucleotides: TGTGCCAGCAGCCAAGAAACCCGAAATTCACCCCTCCACTTT. Combining the CDR3 with reference TRBV14 and TRBJ1-6 gives the whole variable domain EAGVTQFPSHSVIEKGQTVTLRCDPISGHDNLYWYRRVMGKEIKFLLHFVKESKQDESGMPNNRFLAERTGGTYSTLKVQPAELEDSGVYFCASSQETRNSPLHFGNGTRLTVT.

This chain links TRBV7-2 with TRBJ1-6; tentative D call: TRBD1 (5 bases). Germline CDR1 reads SGHTA; CDR2 reads FQGNSA. Trimming took 2 bases from V and 9 from J, leaving 11 bases between them. The CDR3 has 14 residues. CDR3 bases: TGTGCCAGCAGCTTACATCCGGGGACTTCACCCCTCCACTTT. Its protein is CASSLHPGTSPLHF.

J is TRBJ2-7 and V is TRBV7-9; the D gene could be TRBD1 or TRBD2 (5 bases each). V dropped 4 bases and J dropped 1 base, with 11 bases sitting between them. The length of the CDR3 is 14 residues. Germline-derived CDR1 and CDR2 are SEHNR and FQNEAQ (reference sequence). The chain's CDR3 is CASSSRDGSYEQYF. As DNA, the CDR3 is TGTGCCAGCAGCTCCCGGGACGGATCCTACGAGCAGTACTTC.

This chain uses TRBV2 with TRBJ2-3; perhaps TRBD2 as D (6 bases). Germline V gene sequence: CDR1 SNHLY, CDR2 FYNNEI. V lost 1 base and J 1 base, leaving 12 bases between the germline ends. This CDR3 has 16 residues. In DNA form, the CDR3 reads TGTGCCAGCAGTGAAGTCGGGGGTTTGGGCACAGATACGCAGTATTTT. Translating it yields CASSEVGGLGTDTQYF.

The rearrangement links TRBV7-2 to TRBJ2-7; D gene unclear. Germline CDR1 and CDR2: SGHTA and FQGNSA. The CDR3 is made up of 12 amino acids. Trimming took off 6 bases at V and 4 bases at J, with 10 bases between the two ends. The CDR3 protein is CASRPLNYEQYF. The CDR3 nucleotides are TGTGCCAGCAGACCCTTAAATTACGAGCAGTACTTC. Full variable domain (outside the CDR3, taken from reference TRBV7-2 and TRBJ2-7): GAGVSQSPSNKVTEKGKDVELRCDPISGHTALYWYRQSLGQGLEFLIYFQGNSAPDKSGLPSDRFSAERTGGSVSTLTIQRTQQEDSAVYLCASRPLNYEQYFGPGTRLTVT.

The chain links TRBV4-1 to TRBJ2-5; 8 nucleotides match TRBD2. The DNA end lines up better with TRBJ2-7; the J call may be wrong. This CDR3 is 16 amino acids long. The germline V gene has CDR1 MGHRA and CDR2 YSYEKL. CDR3 sequence (DNA): TGCGCCAGCAGCCAAGATCCCTTAGCGGGGCCCTACGAGCAGTACTTC. This translates into CASSQDPLAGPYEQYF.

The genes are TRBV6-1 and TRBJ1-5; no firm D call. CDR1 is MNHNS and CDR2 is SASEGT in the germline V gene. The V and J ends lost 8 bases and 3 bases respectively, with 11 bases between them. This CDR3 is built from 13 residues. This chain's CDR3 is CASHPTVNQPQHF. In DNA, the CDR3 is TGTGCCAGCCACCCCACCGTCAATCAGCCCCAGCATTTT.

The chain has TRBV6-6 and TRBJ2-2; 9 nucleotides align to TRBD2. V lost 6 bases to trimming and J lost 0 bases; unmatched junction nucleotides: 5. The CDR3 spans 16 residues. Germline CDR1 MNHNY, CDR2 SVGAGI (reference sequence). Here the CDR3 DNA reads TGTGCCAGCAGCCGGCCTAGCGGGGCGAACACCGGGGAGCTGTTTTTT. This codes for CASSRPSGANTGELFF.

The chain has TRBV7-2 and TRBJ2-5; possible D gene TRBD2, 6 bases. The CDR3 extends over 15 amino acids. The ends were cut back, 2 bases at V and 1 base at J, with 11 bases in the middle. Germline loops: CDR1 SGHTA, CDR2 FQGNSA. The CDR3 DNA follows: TGTGCCAGCAGCTTACGCGCGGGGTTCCAAGAGACCCAGTACTTC. Protein: CASSLRAGFQETQYF.

The rearrangement uses TRBV7-9 and TRBJ2-7; D may be TRBD1 (6 bases). Deletions cut 5 bases from V and 5 bases from J, with 25 bases between. Per germline, CDR1 SEHNR and CDR2 FQNEAQ (reference sequence). The CDR3 is 17 residues long. CDR3 sequence reads: CASSLTPAGTIRHEQYF. CDR3 in DNA: TGTGCCAGCAGCCTTACCCCCGCTGGGACAATAAGGCACGAGCAGTACTTC.

The chain couples TRBV25-1 to TRBJ1-4, with 8 positions matching TRBD1. CDR3 length equals 14 residues. CDR1 is MGHDK, CDR2 SYGVNS, per germline. Losses at the gene ends were 9 bases for V and 0 bases for J; bases not matched to a gene: 3. The CDR3 spells CASTQGATNEKLFF. CDR3 sequence (DNA): TGTGCCAGTACACAGGGGGCAACTAATGAAAAACTGTTTTTT. Full variable domain (missing parts from reference TRBV25-1 and TRBJ1-4): EADIYQTPRYLVIGTGKKITLECSQTMGHDKMYWYQQDPGMELHLIHYSYGVNSTEKGDLSSESTVSRIRTEHFPLTLESARPSHTSQYLCASTQGATNEKLFFGSGTQLSVL.

The V gene is TRBV5-1, the J gene TRBJ2-3; 7 bases map to TRBD2. In germline, CDR1 is SGHRS, CDR2 YFSETQ. With 1 base clipped from V and 3 bases from J, the junction kept 8 bases outside the gene matches. This CDR3 is 16 amino acids long. The CDR3 DNA is TGCGCCAGCAGCTTGTCCATCGGCGGGGGAACAGATACGCAGTATTTT. Protein sequence: CASSLSIGGGTDTQYF.

The V and J genes are TRBV10-3 and TRBJ2-2; weak D call: TRBD1 (5 bases). CDR3 length equals 14 residues. Germline values: CDR1 ENHRY, CDR2 SYGVKD. Trimming removed 6 bases at V and 4 bases at J, with 12 bases between. The CDR3 loop reads CAIRYDSRTGELFF. CDR3 DNA: TGTGCCATCAGATATGACAGCCGCACCGGGGAGCTGTTTTTT.

This clone was recorded only once. CDR3 loop: CASSLGTRAVSEYF. The CDR3 DNA sequence: TGTGCCAGCAGCTTAGGGACCCGGGCTGTTTCCGAGTACTTC. The rearrangement joins TRBV5-6 to TRBJ2-7; tentatively, D is TRBD1 or TRBD2 (5 bases each). Germline lookup yields CDR1 SGHDT and CDR2 YYEEEE. This CDR3 is built from 14 residues. V was shortened by 2 bases and J by 11 bases, with 20 bases between the two germline ends.

Worth noting for this clone: Given a far larger clone just one base away, this is likely a sequencing read error. The gene calls are TRBV7-8 and TRBJ2-7; 11 bases line up with TRBD1. The CDR3 is 14 amino acids. Trimming removed 5 bases from V and 3 bases from J; junction bases left unmatched: 3. Germline CDR1 reads SGHVS; CDR2 reads FQNEAQ. CDR3 coding DNA: TGTGCCAGCAGCCACGGGACAGGGGGCTACGAGCAGTACTTC. Amino acid sequence: CASSHGTGGYEQYF.

The J gene is TRBJ1-5, the V gene TRBV7-2, with unresolved D. This CDR3 comprises 15 residues. V lost 5 bases, J lost 7 bases, and 18 bases lay in between. Looked up from germline, CDR1 is SGHTA and CDR2 is FQGNSA. The CDR3 coding sequence is TGTGCCAGCAGCCGTGCCCTCGAGGCTGGACAGCCCCAGCATTTT. It is translated as CASSRALEAGQPQHF.

The rearrangement uses TRBV19 and TRBJ1-4, with TRBD1 as a possible D gene (5 bases). Per germline, CDR1 LNHDA and CDR2 SQIVND (reference sequence). With 5 bases removed from V and 0 bases from J, the gap between germline ends came to 7 bases. The CDR3 spans 14 residues. The CDR3, as DNA: TGTGCCAGTAGTGGGACGGCAACTAATGAAAAACTGTTTTTT. This sequence encodes CASSGTATNEKLFF.

The rearrangement uses TRBV5-4 and TRBJ2-3; no reliable D call. The CDR3 is 14 residues long. Germline CDR1 and CDR2: SGHNT and YYREEE (reference sequence). Trimming took 2 bases from V and 2 from J, leaving 9 bases between them. In DNA form, the CDR3 reads TGTGCCAGCAGCTTTCCCGGAGACACAGATACGCAGTATTTT. It encodes CASSFPGDTDTQYF.

A note on this clone: This same CDR3 is encoded by further DNA sequences in the sample. J is TRBJ2-5 and V is TRBV5-1; possibly TRBD1 for D (6 bases). The germline V gene has CDR1 SGHRS and CDR2 YFSETQ. The CDR3 sequence is 14 residues long. V was pared by 4 bases and J by 2 bases, with 12 bases between. Here the CDR3 DNA reads TGCGCCAGCAGCACCGGGACACCGCAAGAGACCCAGTACTTC. It translates to CASSTGTPQETQYF.

This clone appeared once. The genes are TRBV27 and TRBJ2-4; D not certain. Germline lookup yields CDR1 MNHEY and CDR2 SMNVEV (reference sequence). The CDR3 covers 15 residues. With 4 bases removed from V and 2 bases from J, the gap between germline ends came to 12 bases. The CDR3: CASSSGRLTKNIQYF. The CDR3 nucleotides are TGTGCCAGCAGTTCCGGACGACTGACCAAAAACATTCAGTACTTC.

The rearrangement joins TRBV2 to TRBJ2-7; either TRBD1 or TRBD2 may supply D (5 bases each). From germline, CDR1 is SNHLY and CDR2 FYNNEI. Trimming removed 7 bases from V and 0 bases from J, with 16 bases in between. This CDR3 contains 15 residues. For the CDR3, the DNA is TGTGCCAGCACTTTAACCGGGACGCTCTCCTACGAGCAGTACTTC. Translated, it gives CASTLTGTLSYEQYF.

The J gene is TRBJ1-2, the V gene TRBV19; 7 bases match TRBD1. The germline V gene encodes CDR1 LNHDA and CDR2 SQIVND (reference sequence). Trimming at V came to 6 bases and at J to 4 bases, leaving 8 bases not matched to a gene. The CDR3 has 14 residues. The CDR3 DNA follows: TGTGCCAGTAGATACCGGGACAGTGTCTATGGCTACACCTTC. It translates to CASRYRDSVYGYTF.